The 29 T cell receptor beta chains listed next were all sequenced from one sample in a study of T cells after yellow fever vaccination. TCRdb reanalysed the 5' RACE reads using MiXCR and keeps one entry per CDR3 protein. The table has some 350,000 distinct CDR3 sequences, roughly 12% seen once. The specimen comprised PBMCs, sampled on the day of the first yellow fever vaccination. These receptors all stem from a man aged 18 to 30 who received the YFV17D yellow fever vaccine.

J is TRBJ1-2 and V is TRBV20-1; 8 bases map to TRBD1. The V gene end was trimmed by 8 bases and the J gene end by 6 bases; junction bases not matched to a gene: 11. Germline lookup yields CDR1 DFQATT and CDR2 SNEGSKA (reference sequence). The CDR3 runs 13 residues. In DNA, the CDR3 is TGCAGTTCATTCGTCCAGGGGGCTGATGGCTACACCTTC. This gives the protein CSSFVQGADGYTF.

This clonotype has only a few counts. In DNA form, the CDR3 reads TGCGCCAGCAGCTGGGGGGTTCGTGGGGGAGCCACTGAAGCTTTCTTT. The encoded protein is CASSWGVRGGATEAFF. J is TRBJ1-1 and V is TRBV5-1; a possible D gene is TRBD1 (5 bases). V lost 3 bases, J lost 4 bases, and 19 bases lay in between. The CDR3 contains 16 residues. CDR1 is SGHRS, CDR2 YFSETQ, per germline.

This clonotype was seen more than once but under ten times. The chain couples TRBV5-4 to TRBJ1-2, with D perhaps matching TRBD1 (6 bases). V dropped 0 bases and J dropped 8 bases, with 17 bases sitting between them. Germline CDR1 reads SGHNT; CDR2 reads YYREEE (reference sequence). CDR3 length: 15 residues. CDR3 region: CASSLAWGAGEGYTF. CDR3 sequence (DNA): TGTGCCAGCAGCTTGGCCTGGGGGGCCGGTGAGGGCTACACCTTC.

This rearrangement joins TRBV24-1 to TRBJ2-5; no definite D call. Between the trimmed V and J ends, which lost 7 bases and 5 bases, there was a span of 13 bases. CDR1 is KGHDR, CDR2 SFDVKD, per germline. CDR3 size: 13 residues. DNA of the CDR3: TGTGCCACCAGAGACGGGCCAGAGGAGACCCAGTACTTC. It translates to CATRDGPEETQYF.

The genes are TRBV7-3 and TRBJ1-1, with D uncertain. This CDR3 has 15 residues. The ends were cut back, 0 bases at V and 3 bases at J, with 11 bases in the middle. Germline loops: CDR1 SGHTA, CDR2 FQGTGA. CDR3 sequence reads: CASSLTAVGYTEAFF. The CDR3 bases are TGTGCCAGCAGCTTAACGGCGGTTGGGTACACTGAAGCTTTCTTT.

This clonotype was seen only a few times. The chain couples TRBV5-1 to TRBJ1-1; D may be TRBD1 (6 bases). Between the trimmed V and J ends, which lost 1 base and 0 bases, there was a span of 13 bases. This CDR3 has 16 amino acids. The V gene's germline CDR1 is SGHRS and CDR2 YFSETQ. Here the CDR3 reads CASSLLAGDMNTEAFF. As DNA, the CDR3 is TGCGCCAGCAGCTTGCTTGCAGGGGACATGAACACTGAAGCTTTCTTT. Combining the CDR3 with reference TRBV5-1 and TRBJ1-1 gives the whole variable domain KAGVTQTPRYLIKTRGQQVTLSCSPISGHRSVSWYQQTPGQGLQFLFEYFSETQRNKGNFPGRFSGRQFSNSRSEMNVSTLELGDSALYLCASSLLAGDMNTEAFFGQGTRLTVV.

The CDR3: CATSDVDRGGDTQYF. In DNA, the CDR3 is TGTGCCACCAGTGATGTGGACAGGGGCGGAGATACGCAGTATTTT. The rearrangement joins TRBV24-1 to TRBJ2-3; TRBD1 aligns across 9 bases. CDR1 and CDR2 (germline): KGHDR, SFDVKD. With 3 bases clipped from V and 5 bases from J, the junction kept 5 bases outside the gene matches. The CDR3 spans 15 residues.

This clonotype appeared a few times. J is TRBJ1-4 and V is TRBV7-2; TRBD1 might be the D (6 bases). Between the trimmed V and J ends, which lost 1 base and 7 bases, there was a span of 16 bases. CDR1 SGHTA and CDR2 FQGNSA come from the germline V gene. The CDR3 has 16 residues. DNA of the CDR3: TGTGCCAGCAGCTTAGAGAGGGGGAGGACATTTGAAAAACTGTTTTTT. This codes for CASSLERGRTFEKLFF.

The sample holds a few counts of this clonotype. The chain recombines TRBV11-2 with TRBJ1-2; no clear D. Germline V gene data show CDR1 as SGHAT and CDR2 as FQNNGV. V was pared by 2 bases and J by 7 bases, with 14 bases between. The CDR3 totals 14 residues. CDR3 sequence (DNA): TGTGCCAGCAGCTTAATCGGGCAGAGAGGTGGCTACACCTTC. It yields the protein CASSLIGQRGGYTF.

The chain carries TRBV7-2 and TRBJ2-7, with D uncertain. The CDR3 contains 13 residues. Germline V gives CDR1 SGHTA, CDR2 FQGNSA. V lost 6 bases, J lost 3 bases, and 12 bases lay in between. CDR3 nucleotide sequence: TGTGCCAGCAGGGGCGGCCTCAACTACGAGCAGTACTTC. It codes for CASRGGLNYEQYF.

This sequence joins TRBV7-2 and TRBJ1-2; D uncertain. Germline CDR1 reads SGHTA; CDR2 reads FQGNSA. The CDR3 runs to 14 residues. V lost 5 bases and J lost 5, with 15 bases in between. The CDR3 loop is CASSPLPSSYGYTF. CDR3 in DNA: TGTGCCAGCAGCCCCCTCCCCAGTTCATATGGCTACACCTTC.

The chain joins TRBV12-3 or TRBV12-4 to TRBJ1-1, with D possibly matching TRBD1 (5 bases). This CDR3 has 16 residues. The V end was cut by 7 bases, the J end by 3 bases, with 21 bases between. For the CDR3, the DNA is TGTGCCAGCAATATTAGGCCCGGGACCCCGGACACTGAAGCTTTCTTT. Protein sequence: CASNIRPGTPDTEAFF.

Only a few counts were recorded for this clonotype. This chain connects TRBV20-1 to TRBJ1-2; D uncertain. V was cut by 8 bases and J by 2 bases, with 12 bases left in between. Germline lookup yields CDR1 DFQATT and CDR2 SNEGSKA (reference sequence). The CDR3 totals 12 residues. CDR3 DNA: TGCAGTACCCAGACTTCGAACTATGGCTACACCTTC. This translates into CSTQTSNYGYTF.

A few counts support this clonotype. The J gene is TRBJ2-6, the V gene TRBV11-2; the D is unclear. The CDR3 covers 16 residues. Germline V lookup: CDR1 SGHAT, CDR2 FQNNGV. Trimming removed 5 bases at V and 4 bases at J, with 15 bases between. CDR3 loop: CASSVDGLGGANVLTF. CDR3 nucleotides: TGTGCCAGCAGCGTCGACGGTCTTGGCGGGGCCAACGTCCTGACTTTC.

This clonotype was picked up a small number of times. J is TRBJ1-1 and V is TRBV6-5; 8 bases are shared with TRBD1. The CDR3 is 16 amino acids. CDR1 is MNHEY, CDR2 SVGAGI, per germline. Trimming cost V 0 bases and J 8 bases; bases outside gene matches: 11. This chain's CDR3 is CASSYSIVRTGREAFF. In DNA form, the CDR3 reads TGTGCCAGCAGTTACTCGATAGTCCGGACAGGGAGGGAAGCTTTCTTT.

This chain joins TRBV3-1 and TRBJ1-6; no clear D gene. V lost 3 bases and J 0 bases, leaving 15 bases between the germline ends. The CDR3 runs to 18 residues. Germline V lookup: CDR1 LGHDT, CDR2 YNNKEL (reference sequence). The chain's CDR3 is CASSHPRKASSYNSPLHF. The CDR3 DNA reads as TGTGCCAGCAGCCACCCCCGAAAGGCGAGCTCCTATAATTCACCCCTCCACTTT.

This clonotype came up a few times. The chain is built from TRBV7-8 and TRBJ1-4; 7 bases align to TRBD1. Germline assignment: CDR1 SGHVS and CDR2 FQNEAQ. The CDR3 runs 14 residues. V was pared by 6 bases and J by 8 bases, with 9 bases of the junction left unmatched. The DNA of the CDR3 is TGTGCCAGCAGACGGGGGACGACAGGGGAAAAACTGTTTTTT. This sequence encodes CASRRGTTGEKLFF.

This clonotype was seen many times. The chain links TRBV14 to TRBJ2-4; D is unclear. The CDR3 is 15 residues long. Trimming left V 4 bases short and J 9 bases short, with 19 bases between. Germline assignment: CDR1 SGHDN and CDR2 FVKESK. The CDR3 coding sequence is TGTGCCAGCAGCCCCGCCTCGGGTGCCCATCGCATTCAGTACTTC. Its protein is CASSPASGAHRIQYF.

The J gene is TRBJ2-2, the V gene TRBV29-1; a possible D gene is TRBD1 (7 bases). The germline CDR1 and CDR2 sequences are SQVTM and ANQGSEA. This CDR3 has 15 residues. V was clipped by 3 bases and J by 3 bases, with 14 bases between them. The DNA of the CDR3 is TGCAGCGTTGAGGGGGGCAGGGGGGACACCGGGGAGCTGTTTTTT. Its translation is CSVEGGRGDTGELFF.

The genes are TRBV3-1 and TRBJ2-3; 8 nucleotides agree with TRBD2. Germline assignment: CDR1 LGHDT and CDR2 YNNKEL (reference sequence). The CDR3 consists of 14 residues. After removal of 7 bases from V and 0 bases from J, the junction contained 3 bases not matched to a gene. The CDR3 nucleotides are TGTGCCAGCACGGGGGGGCGGAGCACAGATACGCAGTATTTT. This sequence encodes CASTGGRSTDTQYF.

V and J are TRBV18 and TRBJ2-2, with D maybe TRBD1 (6 bases). Looked up from germline, CDR1 is KGHSH and CDR2 is LQKENI. CDR3 size: 17 residues. Trimming took 3 bases from V and 3 from J, leaving 17 bases between them. The CDR3 loop reads CASSPRDNPRDTGELFF. Here the CDR3 DNA reads TGTGCCAGCTCACCTAGGGACAACCCGAGGGACACCGGGGAGCTGTTTTTT.

The chain employs TRBV27 and TRBJ2-1; D perhaps matches TRBD1 (5 bases). Germline assignment: CDR1 MNHEY and CDR2 SMNVEV (reference sequence). The CDR3 consists of 13 residues. V was cut by 2 bases and J by 8 bases, with 10 bases left in between. CDR3 amino acids: CASSLRGSDEQFF. CDR3 in DNA: TGTGCCAGCAGTTTAAGGGGTAGTGATGAGCAGTTCTTC.

This clonotype has more than one count but fewer than ten. The V gene is TRBV10-3, the J gene TRBJ2-2, with a weak D call TRBD2 (6 bases). Trimming removed 5 bases from V and 1 base from J, with 8 bases in between. The V gene's germline CDR1 is ENHRY and CDR2 SYGVKD. This CDR3 spans 14 amino acids. The CDR3 DNA reads TGTGCCATCAGTCGGAGGGAGAACACCGGGGAGCTGTTTTTT. Its protein product is CAISRRENTGELFF.

In its sample, this clonotype was seen a few times. The CDR3 is CASKAGGGGELFF. The CDR3 region has the DNA TGTGCCAGCAAAGCAGGGGGCGGCGGGGAGCTGTTTTTT. This chain joins TRBV6-6 and TRBJ2-2, with 8 bases fitting TRBD1. Germline CDR1 and CDR2: MNHNY and SVGAGI (reference sequence). After removal of 7 bases from V and 7 bases from J, the junction contained 5 bases not matched to a gene. The CDR3 loop spans 13 amino acids.

V is TRBV28 and J is TRBJ1-3, with D unclear. This CDR3 contains 15 residues. CDR1 and CDR2 from the germline V gene are MDHEN and SYDVKM. Trimming took off 6 bases at V and 0 bases at J, with 12 bases between the two ends. The CDR3 reads CASRPAGISGNTIYF. CDR3 coding DNA: TGTGCCAGCAGGCCCGCTGGAATCTCTGGAAACACCATATATTTT.

This clonotype was found a few times. The V gene is TRBV6-2 or TRBV6-3, the J gene TRBJ2-5, with TRBD2 matching 12 bases. Per germline, CDR1 MNHEY and CDR2 SVGEGT. Germline trimming cut 2 bases from V and 1 base from J; bases unmatched to any gene: 2. The CDR3 covers 16 residues. This CDR3 reads CASSYGLAGPQETQYF. Here the CDR3 DNA reads TGTGCCAGCAGTTACGGACTAGCGGGGCCCCAAGAGACCCAGTACTTC.

The chain is built from TRBV6-5 and TRBJ1-5; D remains ambiguous. The CDR3 length is 14 residues. Looked up from germline, CDR1 is MNHEY and CDR2 is SVGAGI. The germline V and J ends were trimmed by 0 bases and 2 bases, with 5 bases remaining between them. CDR3 in DNA: TGTGCCAGCAGTTACTCGAGGGGCAATCAGCCCCAGCATTTT. It translates to CASSYSRGNQPQHF.

This clonotype has at least ten counts. CDR3 coding DNA: TGCAGTGCTAGAGATCCCGGGACTACATCCTACAATGAGCAGTTCTTC. Translated: CSARDPGTTSYNEQFF. This chain links TRBV20-1 with TRBJ2-1; TRBD2 agrees at 7 bases. The CDR3 consists of 16 residues. Germline loops: CDR1 DFQATT, CDR2 SNEGSKA (reference sequence). V lost 0 bases to trimming and J lost 1 base; unmatched junction nucleotides: 6.

This chain links TRBV12-3 or TRBV12-4 with TRBJ2-5; TRBD1 matches 9 bases. J lost 5 bases, V lost 4 bases, and 5 bases had no gene match. The CDR3 is 14 amino acids. The CDR3 DNA reads TGTGCCAGCAGTTCACAGGGGGCGGGGGAGACCCAGTACTTC. As protein: CASSSQGAGETQYF.